This entry is about one T cell receptor beta chain. Which antigen it targets is not known. Per-nucleotide qualities are absent, and no much larger clonotype sits a single base away. The approximately 90 tumor samples were subjected to high-throughput TCR profiling using ImmunoSEQ. As for the original processing: Repertoire diversity metrics included richness (unique productive sequences), clonality, evenness and relatedness; Bhattacharyya coefficient assessed similarity between samples. Conclusions stayed consistent in a sensitivity analysis that left out TCRs with fewer than two reads. TCRdb stores this immuneACCESS table with in-frame sequences only. Part of the clones is absent; in the studies checked, under half of the shortfall reflects unresolved V genes, and no reason is known for the rest. That table supplies the V and J calls and clone size; D and trimming were determined from the DNA. This sample holds fewer than 5,000 clones; about 73% were observed only once. The ten largest clonotypes hold roughly 9% of the sample.

CDR1 and CDR2 are drawn from the germline V gene (reference sequence): MNHNY, SVGAGI. The CDR3 sequence holds 15 residues, the cysteine and phenylalanine included. The DNA shown is the 45-base CDR3, in frame from base 1. Trimming takes 5 bases from V and 5 bases from J, and the germline ends sit 18 bases apart. The source of the sample is a study of high-grade serous ovarian cancer treatment subgroups (dated by TCRdb to about 2021). About the study as a whole: On average, sequencing produced roughly 14,000 reads and under 9,000 unique TCR beta rearrangements for each sample. One primary tumor sample and two metastatic tumor samples were contributed by each patient, so that some 100 samples were obtained in total. A cohort of around 30 patients was included: 10 with no residual disease after primary surgery (R0), 10 who were excellent NACT responders, and 10 who were poor NACT responders. The study examined TCR beta repertoires in high-grade serous ovarian cancer patients who were grouped under a laparoscopic triage algorithm by complete gross resection or by neoadjuvant chemotherapy response.

What the study reported, not specific to this receptor: Tumors from the same patient had repertoire similarity ranging from 0.11 to 0.79, while tumors from different patients showed almost no similarity. Because bulk tumor TCR sequencing provided no spatial information, insight into HGSC tumor complexity and diversity was limited. TCR repertoire analyses focused on CDR3; CDR1 and CDR2 were not analyzed. Neoantigen level correlated positively with TCR clonal relatedness, and copy number variation and mutation load from whole-genome sequencing showed a positive trend with TCR clonal relatedness.

Tumor samples were obtained before definitive surgery or chemotherapy. Genomic DNA was extracted by the MD Anderson Biospecimen Extraction Resource, and TCR sequencing was done by the MD Anderson Cancer Genomics Laboratory. Sequenced input: tumor tissue. The sequence derives from a human donor with high-grade serous ovarian cancer. The chain links TRBV6-6 with TRBJ2-5; the D gene is perhaps TRBD2, from 6 matching bases. The DNA sequence is as follows: TGTGCCAGCAGTACCCGGGGTAGCGGAGGCGAGACCCAGTACTTC. This translates into CASSTRGSGGETQYF.